One and the same sample provided the 8 T cell receptor beta chains below, sequenced in a study of blood T cell repertoires in COVID-19. Libraries were prepared by immunoSEQ multiplex PCR; TCRdb keeps only in-frame clonotypes and omits some of them. The sample records tens of thousands of clones, around 90% being singletons. The sequencing input was peripheral blood. Receptors were obtained from a human donor in a cohort sampled during active COVID-19.

The chain employs TRBV9 and TRBJ2-2; no definite D call. The germline V gene has CDR1 SGDLS and CDR2 YYNGEE. Between the trimmed V and J ends, which lost 3 bases and 6 bases, there was a span of 18 bases. The CDR3 length is 16 residues. The CDR3 nucleotides read TGTGCCAGCAGCGGGTCGATCCTACCTGAGCCCGGGGAGCTGTTTTTT. The encoded protein is CASSGSILPEPGELFF.

The genes are TRBV6-6 and TRBJ2-5; 7 nucleotides align to TRBD1. The CDR3 length is 15 residues. V shed 7 bases, J shed 4 bases, and the junction held 12 bases outside the gene matches. CDR1 MNHNY and CDR2 SVGAGI come from the germline V gene (reference sequence). The CDR3 reads CASIDTTRGRETQYF. DNA of the CDR3: TGTGCCAGCATCGACACCACGAGGGGGCGAGAGACCCAGTACTTC.

The chain has TRBV6-5 and TRBJ2-7; the match to TRBD1 covers 9 bases. The CDR3 loop spans 13 amino acids. V shed 5 bases, J shed 7 bases, and the junction held 6 bases outside the gene matches. Per germline, CDR1 MNHEY and CDR2 SVGAGI. The CDR3 DNA sequence: TGTGCCAGCAGTCGGACAGGGGAGGAAGAGCAGTACTTC. This gives the protein CASSRTGEEEQYF.

The chain is built from TRBV7-8 and TRBJ2-7; 8 bases fit TRBD1. The junction had 5 bases not matched to a gene; V was cut back by 4 bases and J by 6 bases. CDR3 length equals 13 residues. Germline V lookup: CDR1 SGHVS, CDR2 FQNEAQ. CDR3 nucleotide sequence: TGTGCCAGCAGCTCCGACAGGGGAGGCGAGCAGTACTTC. Protein product: CASSSDRGGEQYF.

The V gene is TRBV27, the J gene TRBJ2-7; weak D call: TRBD2 (6 bases). Trimming left V 4 bases short and J 6 bases short, with 25 bases between. This CDR3 region has 17 residues. Germline V gives CDR1 MNHEY, CDR2 SMNVEV (reference sequence). In nucleotides, the CDR3 is TGTGCCAGCAGTTCGGATCTCGGTACCGCGGAGGGAACCGAGCAGTACTTC. This sequence encodes CASSSDLGTAEGTEQYF.

This clone was recorded a few times. The chain is built from TRBV7-8 and TRBJ2-7, with D uncertain. The germline gives CDR1 SGHVS, CDR2 FQNEAQ. CDR3 length equals 13 residues. Between the trimmed V and J ends, which lost 0 bases and 5 bases, there was a span of 8 bases. CDR3 DNA sequence: TGTGCCAGCAGCTTAGCGTCGGTCAACGAGCAGTACTTC. Translation: CASSLASVNEQYF.

This clone has just a few counts. V usage is TRBV7-9 and J usage is TRBJ1-2; 8 bases are a match to TRBD1. V was pared by 5 bases and J by 7 bases, with 6 bases of the junction left unmatched. This CDR3 region has 13 residues. Germline V lookup: CDR1 SEHNR, CDR2 FQNEAQ (reference sequence). CDR3 loop: CASSGLGTGGYTF. CDR3 in DNA: TGTGCCAGCAGCGGACTCGGGACAGGTGGCTACACCTTC.

J is TRBJ2-5 and V is TRBV6-5; D perhaps matches TRBD2 (5 bases). Germline CDR1 is MNHEY and CDR2 is SVGAGI. This CDR3 region has 12 residues. Deletions cut 6 bases from V and 4 bases from J, with 9 bases between. CDR3 sequence (DNA): TGTGCCAGCAGACGGGCGGGAGAGACCCAGTACTTC. It yields the protein CASRRAGETQYF.